This TCR beta chain originates from a study of Graves' ophthalmopathy and Graves' hyperthyroidism. Regarding the study as a whole: Appearing in blood as well were most expanded thyroid clonotypes above 0.001 frequency.

Scientists amplified the TCR beta CDR3 regions from RNA transcripts. Amplification began with first-round RT-PCR using HTBI primers, then second-round multiplex PCR was performed. From the multiplex PCR reads, TCRdb called clonotypes with MiXCR, one entry per CDR3 protein. The repertoire has around 1,200,000 distinct CDR3 sequences, approximately 35% of them found once; the top ten carry roughly 10%. This clonotype came up a few times. Antigen unknown. Clinical symptoms, serum thyroxine, TRAb, thyroid ultrasound and orbital computed tomography were relied on for diagnosis. After removal of 6 bases from V and 2 bases from J, the junction contained 7 bases not matched to a gene. The CDR3 is 13 amino acids. Germline V CDR1 and CDR2: SQVTM, ANQGSEA.

Sequenced sample: peripheral blood or thyroid tissue (not recorded which). This TCR was sampled from an adult man with Graves' hyperthyroidism. The genes are TRBV29-1 and TRBJ2-7, with TRBD2 matching 7 bases. CDR3: CSVNSGLAYEQYF. CDR3 bases: TGCAGCGTGAATAGCGGGTTAGCCTACGAGCAGTACTTC.